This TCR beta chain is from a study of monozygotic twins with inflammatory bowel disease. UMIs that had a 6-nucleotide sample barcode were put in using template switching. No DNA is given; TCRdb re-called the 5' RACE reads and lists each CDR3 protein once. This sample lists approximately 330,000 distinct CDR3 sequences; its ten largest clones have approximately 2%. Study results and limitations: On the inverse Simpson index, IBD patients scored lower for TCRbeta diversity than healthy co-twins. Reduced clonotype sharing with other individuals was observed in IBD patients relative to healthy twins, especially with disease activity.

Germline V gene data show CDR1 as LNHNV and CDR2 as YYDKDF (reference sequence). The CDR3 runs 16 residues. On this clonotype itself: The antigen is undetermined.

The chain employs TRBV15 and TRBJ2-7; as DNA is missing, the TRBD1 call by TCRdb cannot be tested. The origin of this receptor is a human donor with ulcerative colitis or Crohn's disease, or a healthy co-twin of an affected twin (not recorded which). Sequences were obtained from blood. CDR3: CATSRDERQGTYEQYF.